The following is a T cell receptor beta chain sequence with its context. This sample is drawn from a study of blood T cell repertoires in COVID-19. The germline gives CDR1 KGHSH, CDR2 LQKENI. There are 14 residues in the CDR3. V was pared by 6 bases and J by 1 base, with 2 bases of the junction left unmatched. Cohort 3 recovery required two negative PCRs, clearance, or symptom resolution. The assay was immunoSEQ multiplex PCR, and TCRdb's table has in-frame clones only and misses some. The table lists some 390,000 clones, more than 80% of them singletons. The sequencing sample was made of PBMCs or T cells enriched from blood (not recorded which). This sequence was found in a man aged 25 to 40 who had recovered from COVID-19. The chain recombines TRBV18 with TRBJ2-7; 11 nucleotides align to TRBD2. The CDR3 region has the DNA TGTGCCAGCTCCGGGACTAGCGGTTCCTACGAGCAGTACTTC. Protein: CASSGTSGSYEQYF.